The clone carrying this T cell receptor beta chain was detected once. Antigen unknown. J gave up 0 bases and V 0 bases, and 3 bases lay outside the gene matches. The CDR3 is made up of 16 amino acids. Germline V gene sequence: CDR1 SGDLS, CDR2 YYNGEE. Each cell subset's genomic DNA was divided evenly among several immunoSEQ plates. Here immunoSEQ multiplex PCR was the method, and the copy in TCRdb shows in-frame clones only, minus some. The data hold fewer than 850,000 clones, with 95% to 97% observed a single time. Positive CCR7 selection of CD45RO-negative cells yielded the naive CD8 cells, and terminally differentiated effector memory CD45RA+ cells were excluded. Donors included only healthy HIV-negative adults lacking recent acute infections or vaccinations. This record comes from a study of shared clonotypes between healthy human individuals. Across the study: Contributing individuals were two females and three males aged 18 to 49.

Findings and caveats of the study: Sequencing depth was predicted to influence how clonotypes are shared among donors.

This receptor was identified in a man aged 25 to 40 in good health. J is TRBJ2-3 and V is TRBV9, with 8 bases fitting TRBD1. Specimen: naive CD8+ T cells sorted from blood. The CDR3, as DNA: TGTGCCAGCAGCGTAGAATGGGACAGGAGCACAGATACGCAGTATTTT. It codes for CASSVEWDRSTDTQYF. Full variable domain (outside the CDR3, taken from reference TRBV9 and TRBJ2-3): DSGVTQTPKHLITATGQRVTLRCSPRSGDLSVYWYQQSLDQGLQFLIQYYNGEERAKGNILERFSAQQFPDLHSELNLSSLELGDSALYFCASSVEWDRSTDTQYFGPGTRLTVL.